These T cell receptor beta chains were read from a single sample in a study of cytomegalovirus exposure and HLA in healthy donors. Sequencing used immunoSEQ multiplex PCR; TCRdb keeps in-frame clones, though not all of them. The data contain more than 150,000 clones, around 84% of them seen just once; the ten biggest clones take up around 2.5%. Sequencing was performed on PBMCs. The receptors here all came from a woman aged 45-65 years in good health and CMV-seropositive. CDR3s include the opening cysteine and the closing phenylalanine or tryptophan. A D gene is named only where the DNA matches it firmly. For some rows the clone size is stated as once, few or many, or as a class when expanded; others skip it.

TRBJ2-4 - - TRBV6-5 CASSNPGVWGNIQYF TGTGCCAGCAGTAATCCAGGGGTATGGGGAAACATTCAGTACTTC
TRBJ1-2 - - TRBV28 CASFQGGYTF TGTGCCAGCTTTCAGGGGGGCTACACCTTC
TRBJ2-5 TRBD1 - TRBV2 CASGGTGPQETQYF TGTGCCAGCGGAGGGACAGGGCCCCAAGAGACCCAGTACTTC
TRBJ1-6 TRBD1 - TRBV27 CASRIQGEVNSPLHF TGTGCCAGCAGGATCCAGGGGGAAGTTAATTCACCCCTCCACTTT
TRBJ2-5 - - TRBV27 CASRPKDFGTRGQETQYF TGTGCCAGCAGACCTAAGGATTTCGGGACAAGGGGGCAAGAGACCCAGTACTTC
TRBJ2-6 TRBD2 - TRBV19 CASSGTSGPSGANVLTF TGTGCCAGTAGTGGGACTAGCGGGCCCTCTGGGGCCAACGTCCTGACTTTC
TRBJ1-2 - - TRBV6-5 CASSYDSNYGYTF TGTGCCAGCAGTTACGACAGTAACTATGGCTACACCTTC
TRBJ1-4 - - TRBV4-2 CASSQDQGQFGEKLFF TGTGCCAGCAGCCAAGATCAAGGACAGTTCGGTGAAAAACTGTTTTTT
TRBJ1-4 - - TRBV6-5 CASSYSGGREKLFF TGTGCCAGCAGTTACTCGGGGGGGCGGGAAAAACTGTTTTTT
TRBJ1-1 - - TRBV6-5 CASSYQTEAFF TGTGCCAGCAGTTATCAAACTGAAGCTTTCTTT
TRBJ2-7 - - TRBV18 CASSRRVTYEQYF TGTGCCAGCTCACGTCGGGTAACCTACGAGCAGTACTTC
TRBJ2-7 - - TRBV6-1 CASRTFTYEQYF TGTGCCAGTAGGACTTTTACCTACGAGCAGTACTTC
TRBJ2-3 - - TRBV6-4 CASSDSGTAGDTQYF TGTGCCAGCAGTGACTCTGGGACTGCAGGAGATACGCAGTATTTT
TRBJ2-2 - once TRBV9 CASSVDRAGTGELFF TGTGCCAGCAGCGTAGACAGGGCCGGCACCGGGGAGCTGTTTTTT
TRBJ1-2 TRBD1 - TRBV6-5 CASSYRTGPNYGYTF TGTGCCAGCAGTTACCGGACAGGGCCTAACTATGGCTACACCTTC
TRBJ2-5 - - TRBV7-9 CSSSSGDYQETQYF TGTTCCAGCAGCTCAGGCGATTACCAAGAGACCCAGTACTTC
TRBJ2-3 TRBD2 once TRBV2 CASSRRAGGRDTQYF TGTGCCAGCAGCCGCAGAGCGGGGGGGCGGGATACGCAGTATTTT
TRBJ2-7 - - TRBV5-1 CASSTAGPSSEQYF TGCGCCAGCAGCACCGCGGGTCCCTCCTCCGAGCAGTACTTC
TRBJ2-1 TRBD1 - TRBV4-1 CASSQGTGVYNEQFF TGCGCCAGCAGCCAAGGGACAGGGGTTTACAATGAGCAGTTCTTC
TRBJ1-1 - - TRBV19 CASSASGGTEAFF TGTGCCAGTAGCGCTTCAGGAGGGACTGAAGCTTTCTTT
TRBJ1-2 TRBD1 - TRBV28 CASSVTGGGLGNGYTF TGTGCCAGCAGCGTAACAGGGGGGGGCCTTGGGAATGGCTACACCTTC
TRBJ2-3 - - TRBV5-1 CASSSSPGASTDTQYF TGCGCCAGCAGCTCCTCCCCAGGGGCTAGCACAGATACGCAGTATTTT
TRBJ1-4 TRBD1 - TRBV5-4 CASSGTGQKIEKLFF TGTGCCAGCAGCGGGACGGGACAGAAAATCGAAAAACTGTTTTTT
TRBJ2-7 TRBD1 - TRBV5-1 CASSSGTGLGYEQYF TGCGCCAGCAGCTCCGGGACAGGTTTGGGTTACGAGCAGTACTTC
TRBJ1-2 - - TRBV5-1 CASNAEGGPYGYTF TGCGCCAGCAACGCGGAGGGAGGCCCCTATGGCTACACCTTC
TRBJ2-3 TRBD2 - TRBV7-3 CASSRAGANTDTQYF TGTGCCAGCAGCCGAGCGGGGGCAAACACAGATACGCAGTATTTT
TRBJ2-7 TRBD1 once TRBV7-6 CASSLAAPRGKFHYEQYF TGTGCCAGCAGCTTAGCGGCCCCCAGGGGGAAGTTTCACTACGAGCAGTACTTC
TRBJ2-1 TRBD2 once TRBV6-1 CASSLSSGGAGEQFF TGTGCCAGCAGTTTATCTAGCGGGGGGGCGGGTGAGCAGTTCTTC
TRBJ2-5 - - TRBV28 CASSFVRGAREETQYF TGTGCCAGCAGTTTCGTCAGGGGGGCGCGGGAAGAGACCCAGTACTTC
TRBJ2-3 TRBD2 - TRBV6-6 CASRPLAGSTDTQYF TGTGCCAGCAGACCACTAGCGGGGAGCACAGATACGCAGTATTTT
TRBJ2-1 - - TRBV5-1 CASSPGPDNEQFF TGCGCCAGCAGCCCGGGTCCCGACAATGAGCAGTTCTTC
TRBJ2-5 - - TRBV5-4 CASSLAASSFDQYF TGTGCCAGCAGCTTAGCAGCGAGCTCCTTCGACCAGTACTTC
TRBJ1-1 - - TRBV28 CASRDKYETAFF TGTGCCAGCAGGGACAAGTATGAGACGGCTTTCTTT
TRBJ2-3 TRBD2 - TRBV15 CATSSTGGAGGRFNTQYF TGTGCCACCAGCAGCACAGGGGGAGCGGGGGGGCGGTTTAATACGCAGTATTTT
TRBJ1-1 - few TRBV5-1 CASSFGSQRTEAFF TGCGCCAGCAGCTTTGGGAGTCAACGTACTGAAGCTTTCTTT
TRBJ1-1 - - TRBV18 CASSLIPTNTEAFF TGTGCCAGCTCCCTTATCCCGACAAACACTGAAGCTTTCTTT
TRBJ2-2 TRBD2 few TRBV7-3 CASSPLAGGLTGELFF TGTGCCAGCAGCCCCCTAGCGGGGGGCTTGACCGGGGAGCTGTTTTTT
TRBJ1-2 - - TRBV15 CATSRDAVGGAQGYTF TGTGCCACCAGCAGAGATGCGGTAGGGGGGGCGCAAGGCTACACCTTC
TRBJ1-3 TRBD1 - TRBV28 CASSMDRVLSGNTIYF TGTGCCAGCAGCATGGACAGGGTCCTCTCTGGAAACACCATATATTTT